This T cell receptor (beta chain) was obtained from a study of tumor and adjacent non-tumor tissue in lung cancer. TCRbeta libraries were built with three rounds of nested PCR, modified from ARM-PCR. Each CDR3 protein gets one entry after TCRdb re-called the multiplex PCR reads with MiXCR. This sample has approximately 75,000 distinct CDR3 sequences, with roughly 80% found just once. Germline V lookup: CDR1 SGHTA, CDR2 FQGNSA. The CDR3 sequence is 16 residues long. Trimming stripped 2 bases from V and 3 bases from J, with 16 bases between. No cell sorting was done before RNA was extracted from the tissue.

The V gene is TRBV7-2, the J gene TRBJ1-1; no firm D call. Material: lung tumor tissue. The receptor was derived from a woman aged 50 to 60 with non-small cell lung cancer. DNA for the CDR3: TGTGCCAGCAGCTTAACGTATTTTAGCTTGTACACTGAAGCTTTCTTT. This codes for CASSLTYFSLYTEAFF.